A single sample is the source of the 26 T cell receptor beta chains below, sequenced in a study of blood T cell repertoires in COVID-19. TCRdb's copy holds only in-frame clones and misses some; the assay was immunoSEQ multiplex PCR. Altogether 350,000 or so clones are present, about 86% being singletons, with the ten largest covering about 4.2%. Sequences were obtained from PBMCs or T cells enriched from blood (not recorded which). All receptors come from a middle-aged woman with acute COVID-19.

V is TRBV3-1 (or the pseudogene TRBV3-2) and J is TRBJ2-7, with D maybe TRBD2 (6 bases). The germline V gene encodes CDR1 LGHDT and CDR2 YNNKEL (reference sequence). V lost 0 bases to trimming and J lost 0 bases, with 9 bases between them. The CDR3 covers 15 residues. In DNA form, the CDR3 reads TGTGCCAGCAGCCAAGACGGGCGGGGCTCCTACGAGCAGTACTTC. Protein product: CASSQDGRGSYEQYF.

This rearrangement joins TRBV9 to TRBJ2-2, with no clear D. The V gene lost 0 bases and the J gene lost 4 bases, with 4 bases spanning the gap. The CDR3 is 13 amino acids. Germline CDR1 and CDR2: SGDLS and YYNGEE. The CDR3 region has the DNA TGTGCCAGCAGCGTAGAAGCCACCGGGGAGCTGTTTTTT. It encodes CASSVEATGELFF.

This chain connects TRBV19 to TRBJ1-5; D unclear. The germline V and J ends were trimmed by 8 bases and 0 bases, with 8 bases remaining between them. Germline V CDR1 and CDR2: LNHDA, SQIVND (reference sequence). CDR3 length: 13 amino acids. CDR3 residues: CASDIPSNQPQHF. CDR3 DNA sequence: TGTGCCAGTGACATACCTAGCAATCAGCCCCAGCATTTT.

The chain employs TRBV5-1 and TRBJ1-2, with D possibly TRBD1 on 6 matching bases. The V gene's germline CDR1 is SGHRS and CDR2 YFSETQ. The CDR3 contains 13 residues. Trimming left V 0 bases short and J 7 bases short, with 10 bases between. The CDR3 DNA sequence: TGCGCCAGCAGCTTGGCGCAGGGGTTTGGCTACACCTTC. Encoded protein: CASSLAQGFGYTF. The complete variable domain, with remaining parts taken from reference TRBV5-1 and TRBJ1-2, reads KAGVTQTPRYLIKTRGQQVTLSCSPISGHRSVSWYQQTPGQGLQFLFEYFSETQRNKGNFPGRFSGRQFSNSRSEMNVSTLELGDSALYLCASSLAQGFGYTFGSGTRLTVV.

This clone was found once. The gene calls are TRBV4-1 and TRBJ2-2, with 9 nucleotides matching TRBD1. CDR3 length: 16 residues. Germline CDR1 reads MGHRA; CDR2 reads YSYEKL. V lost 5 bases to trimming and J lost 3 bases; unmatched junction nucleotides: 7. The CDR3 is CASSVPGQGYTGELFF. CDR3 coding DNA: TGCGCCAGCAGCGTCCCGGGACAGGGATACACCGGGGAGCTGTTTTTT.

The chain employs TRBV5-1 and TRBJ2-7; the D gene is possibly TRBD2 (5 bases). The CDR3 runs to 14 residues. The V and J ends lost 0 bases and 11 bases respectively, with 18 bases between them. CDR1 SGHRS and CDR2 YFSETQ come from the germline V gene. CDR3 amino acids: CASSLASKANGEYF. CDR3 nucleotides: TGCGCCAGCAGCTTGGCCAGCAAGGCCAACGGGGAGTACTTC.

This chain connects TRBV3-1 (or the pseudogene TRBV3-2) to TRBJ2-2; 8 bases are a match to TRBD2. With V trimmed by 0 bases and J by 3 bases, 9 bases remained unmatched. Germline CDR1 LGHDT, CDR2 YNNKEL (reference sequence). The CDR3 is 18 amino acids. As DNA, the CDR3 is TGTGCCAGCAGCCAAGAGACCAGCGGGGGCGGGGACACCGGGGAGCTGTTTTTT. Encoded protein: CASSQETSGGGDTGELFF.

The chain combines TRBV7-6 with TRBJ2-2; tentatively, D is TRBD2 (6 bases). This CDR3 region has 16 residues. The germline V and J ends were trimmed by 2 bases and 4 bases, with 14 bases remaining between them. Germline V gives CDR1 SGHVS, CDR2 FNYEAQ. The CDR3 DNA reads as TGTGCCAGCAGCTTAATTGGCGGGACCCGCACCGGGGAGCTGTTTTTT. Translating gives CASSLIGGTRTGELFF. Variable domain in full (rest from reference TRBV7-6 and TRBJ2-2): GAGVSQSPRYKVTKRGQDVALRCDPISGHVSLYWYRQALGQGPEFLTYFNYEAQQDKSGLPNDRFSAERPEGSISTLTIQRTEQRDSAMYRCASSLIGGTRTGELFFGEGSRLTVL.

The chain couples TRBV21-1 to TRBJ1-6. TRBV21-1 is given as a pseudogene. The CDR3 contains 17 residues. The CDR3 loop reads CASSKEWRTYYNSPLHF. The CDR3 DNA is TGTGCCAGCAGCAAAGAATGGAGGACTTACTATAATTCACCCCTCCACTTT.

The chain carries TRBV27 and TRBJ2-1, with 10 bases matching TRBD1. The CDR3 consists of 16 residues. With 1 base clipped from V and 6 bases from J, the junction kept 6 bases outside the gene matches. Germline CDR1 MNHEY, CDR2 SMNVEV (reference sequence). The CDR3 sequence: CASSLLSGQGTNEQFF. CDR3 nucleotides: TGTGCCAGCAGTTTATTATCGGGACAGGGGACCAATGAGCAGTTCTTC.

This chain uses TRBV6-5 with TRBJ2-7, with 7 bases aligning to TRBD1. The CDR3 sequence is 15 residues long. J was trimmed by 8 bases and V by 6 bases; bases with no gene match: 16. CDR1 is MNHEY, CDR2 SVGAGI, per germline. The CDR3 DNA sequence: TGTGCCAGCAGAAGATCGGACAGGTCTTCCCCCAAGCAGTACTTC. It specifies CASRRSDRSSPKQYF.

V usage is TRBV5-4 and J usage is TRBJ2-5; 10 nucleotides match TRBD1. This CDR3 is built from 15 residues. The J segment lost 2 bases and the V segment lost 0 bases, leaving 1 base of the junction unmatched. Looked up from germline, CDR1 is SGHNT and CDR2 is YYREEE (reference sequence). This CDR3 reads CASSLGGQGQETQYF. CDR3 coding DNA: TGTGCCAGCAGCTTGGGGGGACAGGGGCAAGAGACCCAGTACTTC.

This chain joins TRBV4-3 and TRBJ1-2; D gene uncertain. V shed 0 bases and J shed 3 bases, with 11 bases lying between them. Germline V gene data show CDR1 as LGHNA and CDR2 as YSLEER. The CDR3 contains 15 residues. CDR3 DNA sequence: TGCGCCAGCAGCCAAGAAGCCGGGAGTCACTATGGCTACACCTTC. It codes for CASSQEAGSHYGYTF.

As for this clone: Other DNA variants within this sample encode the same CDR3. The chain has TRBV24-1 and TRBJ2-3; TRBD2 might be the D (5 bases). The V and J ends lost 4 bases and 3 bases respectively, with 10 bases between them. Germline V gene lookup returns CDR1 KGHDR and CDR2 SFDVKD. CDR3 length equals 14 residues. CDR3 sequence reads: CATSDPRGTDTQYF. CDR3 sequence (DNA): TGTGCCACCAGTGACCCCCGCGGGACAGATACGCAGTATTTT.

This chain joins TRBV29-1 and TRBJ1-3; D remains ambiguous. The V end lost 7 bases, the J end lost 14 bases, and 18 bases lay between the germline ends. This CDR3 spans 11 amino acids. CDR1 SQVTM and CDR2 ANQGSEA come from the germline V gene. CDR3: CSAYQFDLVYF. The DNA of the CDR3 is TGCAGCGCCTACCAATTCGACTTGGTATATTTT.

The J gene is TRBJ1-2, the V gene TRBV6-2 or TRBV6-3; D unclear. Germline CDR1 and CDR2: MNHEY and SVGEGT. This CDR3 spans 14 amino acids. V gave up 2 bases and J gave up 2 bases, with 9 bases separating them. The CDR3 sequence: CASSYPQHNYGYTF. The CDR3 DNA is TGTGCCAGCAGTTACCCCCAACACAACTATGGCTACACCTTC.

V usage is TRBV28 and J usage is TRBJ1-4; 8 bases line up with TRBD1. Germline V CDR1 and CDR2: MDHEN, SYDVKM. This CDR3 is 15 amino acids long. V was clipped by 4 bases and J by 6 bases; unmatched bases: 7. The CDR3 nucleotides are TGTGCCAGCAGTTACGGACAGGGAGGATATGAAAAACTGTTTTTT. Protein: CASSYGQGGYEKLFF.

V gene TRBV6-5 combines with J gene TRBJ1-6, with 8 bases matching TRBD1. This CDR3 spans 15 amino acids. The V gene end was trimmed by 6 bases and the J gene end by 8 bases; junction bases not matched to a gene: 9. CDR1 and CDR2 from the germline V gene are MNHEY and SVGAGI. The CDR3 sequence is CASSRTGNIDSPLHF. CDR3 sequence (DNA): TGTGCCAGCAGCCGGACAGGGAATATTGATTCACCCCTCCACTTT.

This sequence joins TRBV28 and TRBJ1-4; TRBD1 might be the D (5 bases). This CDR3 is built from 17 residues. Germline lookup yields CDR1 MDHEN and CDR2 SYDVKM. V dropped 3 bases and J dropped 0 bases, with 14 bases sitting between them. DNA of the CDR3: TGTGCCAGCAGTTTTGGCCCCCGACAGTCAACTAATGAAAAACTGTTTTTT. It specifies CASSFGPRQSTNEKLFF.

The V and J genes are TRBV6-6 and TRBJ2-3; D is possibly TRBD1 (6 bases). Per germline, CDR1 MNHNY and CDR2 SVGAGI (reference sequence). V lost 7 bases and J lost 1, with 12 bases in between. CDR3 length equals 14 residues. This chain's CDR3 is CASTLQGGTDTQYF. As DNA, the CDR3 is TGTGCCAGCACCTTACAGGGAGGCACAGATACGCAGTATTTT.

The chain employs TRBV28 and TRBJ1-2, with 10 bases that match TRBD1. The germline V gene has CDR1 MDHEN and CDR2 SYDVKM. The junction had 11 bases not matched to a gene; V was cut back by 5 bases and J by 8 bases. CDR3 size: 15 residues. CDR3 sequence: CASSKWTGGNGGYTF. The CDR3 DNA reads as TGTGCCAGCAGTAAATGGACAGGGGGAAACGGGGGCTACACCTTC.

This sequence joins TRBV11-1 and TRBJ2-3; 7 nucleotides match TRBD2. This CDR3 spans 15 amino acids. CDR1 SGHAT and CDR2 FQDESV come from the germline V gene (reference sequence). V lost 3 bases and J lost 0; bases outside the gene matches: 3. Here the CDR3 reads CASSFDGGSTDTQYF. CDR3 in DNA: TGTGCCAGCAGCTTTGACGGGGGGAGCACAGATACGCAGTATTTT.

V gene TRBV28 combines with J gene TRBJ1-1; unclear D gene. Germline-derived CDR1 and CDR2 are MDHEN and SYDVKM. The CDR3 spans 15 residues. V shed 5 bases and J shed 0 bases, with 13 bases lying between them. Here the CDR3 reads CASSPPEQMNTEAFF. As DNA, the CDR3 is TGTGCCAGCAGTCCGCCGGAACAGATGAACACTGAAGCTTTCTTT.

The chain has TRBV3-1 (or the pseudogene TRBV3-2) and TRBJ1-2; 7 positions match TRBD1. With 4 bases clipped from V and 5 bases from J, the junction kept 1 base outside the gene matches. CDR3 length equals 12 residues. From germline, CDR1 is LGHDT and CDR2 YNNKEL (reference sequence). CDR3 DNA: TGTGCCAGCAGCCCAGGGGGGTATGGCTACACCTTC. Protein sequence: CASSPGGYGYTF.

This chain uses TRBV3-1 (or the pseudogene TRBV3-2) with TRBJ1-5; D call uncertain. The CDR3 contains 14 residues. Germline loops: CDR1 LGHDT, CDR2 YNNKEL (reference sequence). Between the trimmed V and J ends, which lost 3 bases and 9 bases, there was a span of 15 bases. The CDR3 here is CASSHSGEGSPQHF. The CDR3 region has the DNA TGTGCCAGCAGCCATTCCGGGGAGGGTTCGCCCCAGCATTTT.

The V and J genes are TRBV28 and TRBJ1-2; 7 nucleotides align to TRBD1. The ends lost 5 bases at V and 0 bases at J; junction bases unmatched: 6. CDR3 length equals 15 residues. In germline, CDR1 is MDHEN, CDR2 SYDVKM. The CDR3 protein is CASSRAGTANYGYTF. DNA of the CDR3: TGTGCCAGCAGTAGAGCCGGGACAGCTAACTATGGCTACACCTTC.